The 27 T cell receptor beta chains below were found in one sample sequenced in a study of blood T cell repertoires in COVID-19. TCRdb's table, derived via immunoSEQ multiplex PCR, lists solely in-frame clones and lacks some. This sample has about 280,000 clones, with roughly nine tenths found just once. Source material: PBMCs or T cells enriched from blood (not recorded which). These receptors came from a woman aged 40 to 50 who had recovered from COVID-19.

This clone has a handful of counts. The chain is built from TRBV15 and TRBJ2-3; 8 nucleotides agree with TRBD2. The J segment lost 1 base and the V segment lost 3 bases, leaving 3 bases of the junction unmatched. Per germline, CDR1 LNHNV and CDR2 YYDKDF (reference sequence). The CDR3 is 15 residues long. The CDR3 reads CATSSALAGTDTQYF. The CDR3 DNA sequence: TGTGCCACCAGCAGTGCACTAGCGGGCACAGATACGCAGTATTTT.

This chain uses TRBV19 with TRBJ1-5; 7 positions agree with TRBD1. CDR3 length equals 16 residues. Trimming cost V 8 bases and J 5 bases; bases outside gene matches: 15. From germline, CDR1 is LNHDA and CDR2 SQIVND (reference sequence). CDR3 residues: CASSHLGQGDHQPQHF. The CDR3 nucleotides are TGTGCCAGTTCACATTTAGGGCAGGGGGATCATCAGCCCCAGCATTTT. Full variable domain (remainder filled in from reference TRBV19 and TRBJ1-5): DGGITQSPKYLFRKEGQNVTLSCEQNLNHDAMYWYRQDPGQGLRLIYYSQIVNDFQKGDIAEGYSVSREKKESFPLTVTSAQKNPTAFYLCASSHLGQGDHQPQHFGDGTRLSIL.

The chain couples TRBV4-1 to TRBJ2-3, with 11 nucleotides matching TRBD2. This CDR3 spans 19 amino acids. The V segment lost 4 bases and the J segment 2 bases; nucleotides outside the gene matches: 14. Germline CDR1 is MGHRA and CDR2 is YSYEKL. In DNA, the CDR3 is TGCGCCAGCAGCCGGTATACCGGGACTAGCGGCAGTGACACAGATACGCAGTATTTT. Amino acid sequence: CASSRYTGTSGSDTDTQYF.

J is TRBJ2-3 and V is TRBV2; D unresolved. The length of the CDR3 is 16 residues. The germline V gene has CDR1 SNHLY and CDR2 FYNNEI. The V and J ends lost 5 bases and 2 bases respectively, with 17 bases between them. CDR3 sequence: CASSPRGTLTTDTQYF. The CDR3 nucleotides read TGTGCCAGCAGTCCACGAGGCACCCTTACCACAGATACGCAGTATTTT.

This clone was counted a single time. CDR3 protein: CASSAQGKANYGYTF. The CDR3 DNA reads as TGCGCCAGCAGCGCACAGGGCAAAGCTAACTATGGCTACACCTTC. V and J are TRBV4-1 and TRBJ1-2; a weak D match, TRBD1 (6 bases). Deletions cut 5 bases from V and 0 bases from J, with 13 bases between. The germline V gene has CDR1 MGHRA and CDR2 YSYEKL. The CDR3 covers 15 residues.

CDR3 sequence reads: CASSQGLAGGGTDTQYF. The CDR3 nucleotides read TGCGCCAGCAGCCAAGGACTAGCGGGAGGGGGCACAGATACGCAGTATTTT. The chain couples TRBV5-1 to TRBJ2-3; 15 nucleotides agree with TRBD2. CDR1 SGHRS and CDR2 YFSETQ come from the germline V gene. Germline trimming cut 4 bases from V and 1 base from J; bases unmatched to any gene: 4. The CDR3 has 17 residues.

The chain is built from TRBV28 and TRBJ2-3, with 9 bases aligning to TRBD2. The CDR3 runs to 17 residues. V trimming: 6 bases; J trimming: 4 bases; junction bases outside the gene matches: 14. Looked up from germline, CDR1 is MDHEN and CDR2 is SYDVKM. As DNA, the CDR3 is TGTGCCAGCAGGGCCCTACCGGGACTAGCAGGGGCAGATACGCAGTATTTT. It yields the protein CASRALPGLAGADTQYF.

The count of this clone is one. The J gene is TRBJ1-1, the V gene TRBV13; D remains unclear. Germline V lookup: CDR1 PRHDT, CDR2 FYEKMQ (reference sequence). The CDR3 totals 13 residues. Trimming took off 5 bases at V and 7 bases at J, with 14 bases between the two ends. CDR3 bases: TGTGCCAGCAGCGATTCGGTTTTTGGTGAAGCTTTCTTT. This codes for CASSDSVFGEAFF.

The chain recombines TRBV9 with TRBJ2-2, with D maybe TRBD1 (5 bases). The V and J ends lost 3 bases and 6 bases respectively, with 18 bases between them. Germline loops: CDR1 SGDLS, CDR2 YYNGEE. The CDR3 spans 16 residues. The CDR3 here is CASSASGLMRAGELFF. The CDR3 nucleotides are TGTGCCAGCAGCGCGTCAGGGTTGATGAGAGCCGGGGAGCTGTTTTTT.

The chain recombines TRBV11-3 with TRBJ2-1; perhaps TRBD2 as D (6 bases). The CDR3 spans 14 residues. Germline values: CDR1 SGHNT, CDR2 YENEEA. V lost 2 bases and J lost 7, with 12 bases in between. The CDR3: CASSLLRESNEQFF. In DNA, the CDR3 is TGTGCCAGCAGCTTATTACGGGAGTCGAATGAGCAGTTCTTC.

The chain has TRBV28 and TRBJ1-2, with 8 bases identical to TRBD1. V lost 6 bases and J lost 4; bases outside the gene matches: 7. The CDR3 has 14 residues. CDR1 and CDR2 (germline): MDHEN, SYDVKM. The CDR3 reads CASSPTGDTYGYTF. Written as DNA, the CDR3 is TGTGCCAGCAGCCCGACAGGGGATACCTATGGCTACACCTTC.

V and J are TRBV6-2 or TRBV6-3 and TRBJ2-5; D possibly corresponds to TRBD1 (5 bases). Trimming removed 5 bases at V and 9 bases at J, with 13 bases between. Germline CDR1 reads MNHEY; CDR2 reads SVGEGT. The CDR3 covers 12 residues. DNA of the CDR3: TGTGCCAGCAGTAGGGGCCCCACGGCCCAGTACTTC. This encodes CASSRGPTAQYF.

The J gene is TRBJ2-1, the V gene TRBV30; possibly TRBD2 for D (5 bases). V was shortened by 4 bases and J by 0 bases, with 10 bases between the two germline ends. The CDR3 consists of 14 residues. The germline CDR1 and CDR2 sequences are GTSNPN and SVGIG (reference sequence). CDR3 sequence: CAWIRRSSYNEQFF. As DNA, the CDR3 is TGTGCCTGGATAAGGAGGAGCTCCTACAATGAGCAGTTCTTC. Combining the CDR3 with reference TRBV30 and TRBJ2-1 gives the whole variable domain SQTIHQWPATLVQPVGSPLSLECTVEGTSNPNLYWYRQAAGRGLQLLFYSVGIGQISSEVPQNLSASRPQDRQFILSSKKLLLSDSGFYLCAWIRRSSYNEQFFGPGTRLTVL.

The V gene is TRBV5-4, the J gene TRBJ2-1, with D perhaps TRBD2 (6 bases). Looked up from germline, CDR1 is SGHNT and CDR2 is YYREEE (reference sequence). V lost 4 bases and J lost 4, with 15 bases in between. The CDR3 has 15 amino acids. The chain's CDR3 is CASSRSGTLYNEQFF. In DNA, the CDR3 is TGTGCCAGCAGCCGTAGCGGTACACTATACAATGAGCAGTTCTTC.

This sequence joins TRBV6-5 and TRBJ2-7; possibly TRBD2 for D (7 bases). The CDR3 is 14 amino acids. Germline values: CDR1 MNHEY, CDR2 SVGAGI. Trimming shortened V by 10 bases and J by 3 bases, and 19 bases separated the two germline ends. This CDR3 is CATKRGGGGYEQYF. The CDR3 coding sequence is TGTGCCACCAAACGTGGGGGAGGGGGCTACGAGCAGTACTTC.

This chain joins TRBV5-4 and TRBJ2-5; D is undetermined. The CDR3 totals 12 residues. The germline gives CDR1 SGHNT, CDR2 YYREEE (reference sequence). The ends were cut back, 4 bases at V and 5 bases at J, with 9 bases in the middle. CDR3 region: CASSLDGETQYF. The CDR3 region has the DNA TGTGCCAGCAGCCTCGACGGGGAGACCCAGTACTTC.

The V call is TRBV7-9, the J call TRBJ2-3; D is unclear. This CDR3 spans 14 amino acids. The germline V and J ends were trimmed by 2 bases and 2 bases, with 8 bases remaining between them. CDR1 and CDR2 from the germline V gene are SEHNR and FQNEAQ (reference sequence). CDR3 loop: CASSLKSTTDTQYF. In DNA, the CDR3 is TGTGCCAGCAGCTTAAAGAGTACCACAGATACGCAGTATTTT.

The V call is TRBV6-2 or TRBV6-3, the J call TRBJ2-1, with 7 bases aligning to TRBD1. The CDR3 is made up of 14 amino acids. V shed 6 bases and J 7 bases; nucleotides not matched to a gene: 9. Germline values: CDR1 MNHEY, CDR2 SVGEGT. The CDR3 region is CASRPIQQGNEQFF. The DNA for the CDR3 is TGTGCCAGCAGACCTATTCAACAGGGGAATGAGCAGTTCTTC.

The rearrangement uses TRBV28 and TRBJ1-3, with D possibly being TRBD1 (5 bases). The CDR3 sequence is 15 residues long. The germline CDR1 and CDR2 sequences are MDHEN and SYDVKM. V gave up 3 bases and J gave up 2 bases, with 11 bases separating them. The CDR3 protein is CASSFGGSAGNTIYF. The CDR3, as DNA: TGTGCCAGCAGTTTCGGGGGTTCGGCTGGAAACACCATATATTTT.

The genes are TRBV4-3 and TRBJ2-2, with 7 bases identical to TRBD2. V dropped 4 bases and J dropped 1; count of bases not matched to a gene: 3. The CDR3 spans 15 residues. The germline gives CDR1 LGHNA, CDR2 YSLEER. The CDR3: CASSRTSVNTGELFF. DNA for the CDR3: TGCGCCAGCAGCCGGACTAGTGTGAACACCGGGGAGCTGTTTTTT.

The chain joins TRBV19 to TRBJ1-1; TRBD1 might be the D (6 bases). The CDR3 contains 10 residues. Germline V gene data show CDR1 as LNHDA and CDR2 as SQIVND (reference sequence). V gave up 10 bases and J gave up 7 bases, with 10 bases separating them. DNA for the CDR3: TGTGCCACCTTGGACAGTGAAGCTTTCTTT. Protein product: CATLDSEAFF. The full variable domain, with the rest looked up from reference TRBV19 and TRBJ1-1, is DGGITQSPKYLFRKEGQNVTLSCEQNLNHDAMYWYRQDPGQGLRLIYYSQIVNDFQKGDIAEGYSVSREKKESFPLTVTSAQKNPTAFYLCATLDSEAFFGQGTRLTVV.

This clone was picked up a small number of times. V gene TRBV7-9 combines with J gene TRBJ2-7; 8 bases match TRBD1. The trim removed 2 bases at V and 4 bases at J, leaving 7 bases unmatched. Germline CDR1 reads SEHNR; CDR2 reads FQNEAQ (reference sequence). The CDR3 consists of 15 residues. CDR3 nucleotides: TGTGCCAGCAGCTTACATGCAGGGGGCAGGTACGAGCAGTACTTC. Residues: CASSLHAGGRYEQYF.

V gene TRBV6-5 combines with J gene TRBJ2-2; a weak D match, TRBD2 (5 bases). The CDR3 totals 13 residues. Trimming took 7 bases from V and 7 from J, leaving 13 bases between them. The germline V gene encodes CDR1 MNHEY and CDR2 SVGAGI. The CDR3 is CASNTGSIGELFF. CDR3 bases: TGTGCCAGCAACACGGGAAGTATCGGGGAGCTGTTTTTT.

The chain joins TRBV7-9 to TRBJ2-1; D is unclear. In germline, CDR1 is SEHNR, CDR2 FQNEAQ (reference sequence). V lost 5 bases to trimming and J lost 2 bases, with 10 bases between them. The CDR3 runs to 14 residues. CDR3 region: CASSPSAAYNEQFF. CDR3 sequence (DNA): TGTGCCAGCAGCCCCTCGGCGGCCTACAATGAGCAGTTCTTC. The full variable domain, completed using reference TRBV7-9 and TRBJ2-1, is DTGVSQNPRHKITKRGQNVTFRCDPISEHNRLYWYRQTLGQGPEFLTYFQNEAQLEKSRLLSDRFSAERPKGSFSTLEIQRTEQGDSAMYLCASSPSAAYNEQFFGPGTRLTVL.

This chain uses TRBV7-9 with TRBJ2-2, with D possibly TRBD2 on 5 matching bases. V dropped 3 bases and J dropped 4 bases, with 9 bases sitting between them. The length of the CDR3 is 14 residues. Per the germline V gene, CDR1 is SEHNR and CDR2 is FQNEAQ (reference sequence). CDR3 in DNA: TGTGCCAGCAGCTTGTCAGCGGTCACCGGGGAGCTGTTTTTT. Translating it yields CASSLSAVTGELFF.

This chain connects TRBV29-1 to TRBJ2-7, with a tentative D call TRBD2 (5 bases). The V and J ends lost 4 bases and 6 bases respectively, with 22 bases between them. This CDR3 is 15 amino acids long. Per germline, CDR1 SQVTM and CDR2 ANQGSEA. The CDR3 DNA sequence: TGCAGCGTTGCAAATGTGGCGGGTTTCTCTGCCGAGCAGTACTTC. It specifies CSVANVAGFSAEQYF.

This chain uses TRBV28 with TRBJ1-5; TRBD1 agrees at 8 bases. The V segment lost 5 bases and the J segment 6 bases; nucleotides outside the gene matches: 6. Germline-derived CDR1 and CDR2 are MDHEN and SYDVKM. The CDR3 is 14 residues long. CDR3 in DNA: TGTGCCAGCAGTGGGGACAGGCTGGGTCAGCCCCAGCATTTT. Translated: CASSGDRLGQPQHF.